What follows describes a single T cell receptor beta chain. Its specificity is unknown. The record originates from a study of Ad26.COV2.S vaccination and SARS-CoV-2 variants. In germline, CDR1 is SGHVS, CDR2 FQNEAQ. Trimming took off 1 base at V and 7 bases at J, with 13 bases between the two ends. The CDR3 is 14 residues long. Libraries were prepared by immunoSEQ multiplex PCR; TCRdb keeps only in-frame clonotypes and omits some of them. Here the sample spans hundreds of thousands of clones, roughly 84% being singletons. Notes on the study in general: Responses of T cells in total may have been underestimated by the TCR breadth and depth analyses.

Treatment specified: about 20 received Ad26.COV2.S at low or high dose, single or two shots; about 5 received placebo; per-sample allocation not given. Following the first vaccine or placebo injection, samples were taken on day 63. The sample came from a Boston adult aged 18-55 years. An Ad26 vector expressing Wuhan-strain SARS-CoV-2 spike served as the vaccine. The sequence derives from a person between 18 and 65 years old who received the Ad26.COV2.S COVID-19 vaccine or a placebo. Source: peripheral blood, taken in a trial of Ad26.COV2.S vaccine versus placebo. The chain couples TRBV7-8 to TRBJ1-2; a possible D gene is TRBD1 (5 bases). CDR3 amino acids: CASSLEFRGTGYTF. CDR3 nucleotide sequence: TGTGCCAGCAGCTTAGAGTTCCGGGGGACTGGCTACACCTTC.